The entry below describes one T cell receptor beta chain. What it binds is not known. The method was immunoSEQ multiplex PCR; TCRdb's version includes in-frame clones alone and lacks a portion of them. This sample has some 52,000 clones, with roughly 90% found just once. The CDR3 runs 14 residues. The entry originates in a study of OX40 agonist ivuxolimab in advanced cancers. About the study: Patients receiving dose escalation had hepatocellular carcinoma, melanoma, renal cell or head and neck cancer. Of the patients, three showed partial responses, one with hepatocellular carcinoma and two with cutaneous melanoma.

Study-wide results and limits: Certain nonresponders additionally had low normalized T-cell clonal expansion. More expanded clones were found, on average, in CD8+ than in CD4+ T cells.

This clonotype was sampled from an adult with an advanced solid tumor such as melanoma, head and neck, liver or kidney cancer. The sequencing here drew on CD4+ or CD8+ T cells sorted from blood, taken in a trial of the OX40 agonist ivuxolimab. The chain recombines TRBV7-5 with TRBJ1-2. TRBV7-5 is shown as a pseudogene. The DNA for the CDR3 is TGTGCCAGAAGCCCCATGGAGGGCTGGAATGGCTACACCTTC. Its translation is CARSPMEGWNGYTF.